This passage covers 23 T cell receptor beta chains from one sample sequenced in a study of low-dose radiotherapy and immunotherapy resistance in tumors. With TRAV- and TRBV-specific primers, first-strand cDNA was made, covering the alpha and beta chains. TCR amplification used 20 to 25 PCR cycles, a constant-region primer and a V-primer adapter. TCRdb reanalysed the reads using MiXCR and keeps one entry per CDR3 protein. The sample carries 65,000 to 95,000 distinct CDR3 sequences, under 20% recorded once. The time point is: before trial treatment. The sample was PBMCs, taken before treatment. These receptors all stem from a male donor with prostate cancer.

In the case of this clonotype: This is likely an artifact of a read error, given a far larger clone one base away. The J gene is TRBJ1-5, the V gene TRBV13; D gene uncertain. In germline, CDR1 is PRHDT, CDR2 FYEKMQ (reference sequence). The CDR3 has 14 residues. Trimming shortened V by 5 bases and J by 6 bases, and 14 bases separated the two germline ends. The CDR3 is CASSILKVGQPQHF. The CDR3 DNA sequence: TGTGCCAGCAGCATCCTCAAGGTCGGTCAGCCCCAGCATTTT.

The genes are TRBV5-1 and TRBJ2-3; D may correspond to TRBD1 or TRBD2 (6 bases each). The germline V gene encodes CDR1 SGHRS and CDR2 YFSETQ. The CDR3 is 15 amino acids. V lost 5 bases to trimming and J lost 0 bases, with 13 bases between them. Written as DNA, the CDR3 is TGCGCCAGCAGTCTGCTCGGGGGCAGCACAGATACGCAGTATTTT. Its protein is CASSLLGGSTDTQYF.

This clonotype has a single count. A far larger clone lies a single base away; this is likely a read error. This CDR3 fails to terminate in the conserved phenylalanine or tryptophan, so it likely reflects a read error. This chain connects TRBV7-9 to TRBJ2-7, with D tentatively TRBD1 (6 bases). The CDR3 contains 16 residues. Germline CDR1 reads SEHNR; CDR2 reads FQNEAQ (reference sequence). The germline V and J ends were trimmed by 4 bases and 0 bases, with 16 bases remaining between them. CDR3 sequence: CASSSRRTVYSYEQYY. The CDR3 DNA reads TGTGCCAGCAGCTCCCGGCGGACAGTTTACTCCTACGAGCAGTACTAC.

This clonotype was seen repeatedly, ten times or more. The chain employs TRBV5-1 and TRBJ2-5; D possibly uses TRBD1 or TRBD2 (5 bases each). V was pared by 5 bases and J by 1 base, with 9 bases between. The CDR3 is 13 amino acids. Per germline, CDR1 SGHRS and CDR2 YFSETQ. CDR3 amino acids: CASSPGPQETQYF. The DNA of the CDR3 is TGCGCCAGCAGTCCGGGGCCCCAAGAGACCCAGTACTTC.

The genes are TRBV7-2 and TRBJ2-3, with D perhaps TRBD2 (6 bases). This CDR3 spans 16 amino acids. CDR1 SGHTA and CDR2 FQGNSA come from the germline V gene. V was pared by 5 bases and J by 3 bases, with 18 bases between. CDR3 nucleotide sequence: TGTGCCAGCAGCAGACTAGTGGGAGTTCGGACAGATACGCAGTATTTT. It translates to CASSRLVGVRTDTQYF.

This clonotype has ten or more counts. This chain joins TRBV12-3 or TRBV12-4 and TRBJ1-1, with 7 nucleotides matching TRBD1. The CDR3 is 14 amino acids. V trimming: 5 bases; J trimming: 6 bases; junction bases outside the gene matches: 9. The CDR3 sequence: CASSPETGLSEAFF. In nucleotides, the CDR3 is TGTGCCAGCAGTCCCGAGACAGGGTTGTCTGAAGCTTTCTTT.

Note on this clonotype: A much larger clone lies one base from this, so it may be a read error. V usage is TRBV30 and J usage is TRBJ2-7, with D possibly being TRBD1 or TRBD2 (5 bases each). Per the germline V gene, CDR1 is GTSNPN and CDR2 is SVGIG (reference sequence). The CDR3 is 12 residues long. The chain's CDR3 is CAWSVSGLEQHF. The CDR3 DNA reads TGTGCCTGGAGTGTCTCGGGGCTCGAGCAGCACTTC.

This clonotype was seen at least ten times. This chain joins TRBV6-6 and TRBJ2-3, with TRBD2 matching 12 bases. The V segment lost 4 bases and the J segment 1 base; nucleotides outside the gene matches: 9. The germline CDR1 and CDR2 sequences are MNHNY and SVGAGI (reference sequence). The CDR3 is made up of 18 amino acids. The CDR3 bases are TGTGCCAGCAGTTCCCCTCTAGCGGGGGGGATCCGCACAGATACGCAGTATTTT. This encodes CASSSPLAGGIRTDTQYF.

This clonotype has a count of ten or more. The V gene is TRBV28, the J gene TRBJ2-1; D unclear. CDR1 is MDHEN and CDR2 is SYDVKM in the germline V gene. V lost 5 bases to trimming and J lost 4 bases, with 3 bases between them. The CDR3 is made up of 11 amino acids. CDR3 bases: TGTGCCAGCAGTCAGTACAATGAGCAGTTCTTC. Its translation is CASSQYNEQFF. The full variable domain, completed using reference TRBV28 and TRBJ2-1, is DVKVTQSSRYLVKRTGEKVFLECVQDMDHENMFWYRQDPGLGLRLIYFSYDVKMKEKGDIPEGYSVSREKKERFSLILESASTNQTSMYLCASSQYNEQFFGPGTRLTVL.

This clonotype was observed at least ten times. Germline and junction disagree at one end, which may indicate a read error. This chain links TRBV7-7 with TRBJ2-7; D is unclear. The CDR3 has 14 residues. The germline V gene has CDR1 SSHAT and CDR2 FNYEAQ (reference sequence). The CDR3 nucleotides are TGTGCTAGCAGCTTAAATCACGGAGCCTACGAGCAGTACTTC. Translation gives CASSLNHGAYEQYF.

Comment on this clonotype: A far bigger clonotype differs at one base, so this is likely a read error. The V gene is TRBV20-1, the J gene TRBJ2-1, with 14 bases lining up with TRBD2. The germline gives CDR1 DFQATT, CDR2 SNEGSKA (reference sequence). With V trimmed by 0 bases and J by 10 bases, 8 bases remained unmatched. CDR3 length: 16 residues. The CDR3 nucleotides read TGCAGTGCTAGAGATGGACTAGCGGGGGGATCCTACGAGCAGTTCTTC. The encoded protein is CSARDGLAGGSYEQFF.

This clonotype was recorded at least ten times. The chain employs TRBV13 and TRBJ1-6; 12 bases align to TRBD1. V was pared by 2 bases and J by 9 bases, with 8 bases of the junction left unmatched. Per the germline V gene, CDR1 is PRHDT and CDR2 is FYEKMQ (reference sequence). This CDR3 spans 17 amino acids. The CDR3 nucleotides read TGTGCCAGCAGCTTAATCGGGACAGGGGGCCGCGTTTCACCCCTCCACTTT. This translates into CASSLIGTGGRVSPLHF.

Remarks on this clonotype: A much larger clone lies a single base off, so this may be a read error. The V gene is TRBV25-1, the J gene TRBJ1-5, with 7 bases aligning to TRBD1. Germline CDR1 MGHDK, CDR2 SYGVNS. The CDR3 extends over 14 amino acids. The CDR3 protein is CASSETGTHQPRHF. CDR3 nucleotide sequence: TGTGCCAGCAGTGAGACAGGGACGCATCAGCCCCGGCATTTT. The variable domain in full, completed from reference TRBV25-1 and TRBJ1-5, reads EADIYQTPRYLVIGTGKKITLECSQTMGHDKMYWYQQDPGMELHLIHYSYGVNSTEKGDLSSESTVSRIRTEHFPLTLESARPSHTSQYLCASSETGTHQPRHFGDGTRLSIL.

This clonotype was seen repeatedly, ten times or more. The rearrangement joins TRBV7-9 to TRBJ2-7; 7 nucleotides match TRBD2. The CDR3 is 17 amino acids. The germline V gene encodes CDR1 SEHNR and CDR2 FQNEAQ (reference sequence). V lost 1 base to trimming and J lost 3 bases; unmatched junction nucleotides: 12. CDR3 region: CASSLGFLREVVYEQYF. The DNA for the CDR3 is TGTGCCAGCAGCTTAGGGTTCCTTCGGGAGGTAGTCTACGAGCAGTACTTC.

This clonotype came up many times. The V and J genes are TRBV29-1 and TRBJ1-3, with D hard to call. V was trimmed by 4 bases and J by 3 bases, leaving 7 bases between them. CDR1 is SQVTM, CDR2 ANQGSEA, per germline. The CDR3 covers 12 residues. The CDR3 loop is CSVAPNGNTIYF. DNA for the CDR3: TGCAGCGTTGCCCCCAATGGAAACACCATATATTTT.

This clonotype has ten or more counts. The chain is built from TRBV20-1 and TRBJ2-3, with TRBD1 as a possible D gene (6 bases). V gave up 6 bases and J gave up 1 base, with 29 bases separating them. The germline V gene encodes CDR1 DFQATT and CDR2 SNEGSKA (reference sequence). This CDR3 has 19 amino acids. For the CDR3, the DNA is TGCAGTGCAACAGCCACCCGACACGCCGGGACACCCGGCACAGATACGCAGTATTTT. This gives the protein CSATATRHAGTPGTDTQYF.

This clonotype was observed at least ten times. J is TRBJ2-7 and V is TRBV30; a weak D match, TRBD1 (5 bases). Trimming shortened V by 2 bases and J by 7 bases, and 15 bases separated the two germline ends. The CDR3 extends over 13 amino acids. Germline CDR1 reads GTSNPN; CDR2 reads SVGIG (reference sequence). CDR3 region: CAWSQKGVWEQYF. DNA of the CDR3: TGTGCCTGGAGTCAAAAAGGGGTCTGGGAGCAGTACTTC.

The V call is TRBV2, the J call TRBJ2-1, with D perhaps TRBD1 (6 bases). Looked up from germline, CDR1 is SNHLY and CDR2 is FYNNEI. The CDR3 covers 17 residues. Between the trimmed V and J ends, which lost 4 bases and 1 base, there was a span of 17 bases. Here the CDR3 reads CASSGGLRITSYNEQFF. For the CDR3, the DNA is TGTGCCAGCAGTGGGGGGCTTAGAATCACATCCTACAATGAGCAGTTCTTC.

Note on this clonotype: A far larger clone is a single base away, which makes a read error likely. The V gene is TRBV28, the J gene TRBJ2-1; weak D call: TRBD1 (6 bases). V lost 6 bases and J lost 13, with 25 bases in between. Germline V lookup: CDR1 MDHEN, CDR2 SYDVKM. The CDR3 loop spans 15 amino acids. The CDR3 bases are TGTGCCAGCAGAGACAGGCGGAAGATCCAAGAGACCCAGTTCTTC. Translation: CASRDRRKIQETQFF.

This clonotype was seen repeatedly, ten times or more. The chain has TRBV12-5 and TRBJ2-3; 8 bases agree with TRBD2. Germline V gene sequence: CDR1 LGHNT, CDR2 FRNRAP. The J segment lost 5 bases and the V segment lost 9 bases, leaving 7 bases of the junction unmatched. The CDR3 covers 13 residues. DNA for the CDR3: TGTGCTAGCGGGGGGGGGCGCGGAGATACGCAGTATTTT. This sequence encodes CASGGGRGDTQYF. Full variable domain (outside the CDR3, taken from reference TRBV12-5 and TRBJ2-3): DARVTQTPRHKVTEMGQEVTMRCQPILGHNTVFWYRQTMMQGLELLAYFRNRAPLDDSGMPKDRFSAEMPDATLATLKIQPSEPRDSAVYFCASGGGRGDTQYFGPGTRLTVL.

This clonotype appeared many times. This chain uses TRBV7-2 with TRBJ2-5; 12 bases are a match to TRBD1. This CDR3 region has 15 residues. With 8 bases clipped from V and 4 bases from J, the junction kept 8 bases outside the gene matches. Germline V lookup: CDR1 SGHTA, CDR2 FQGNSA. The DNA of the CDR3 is TGTGCCAGCGGTAACCGGGACAGGGGGCGAGAGACCCAGTACTTC. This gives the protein CASGNRDRGRETQYF.

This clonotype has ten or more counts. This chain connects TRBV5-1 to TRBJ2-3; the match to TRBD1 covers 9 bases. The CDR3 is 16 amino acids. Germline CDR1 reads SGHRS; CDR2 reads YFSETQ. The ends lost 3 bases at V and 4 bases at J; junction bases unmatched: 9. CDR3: CASSSSGTGRSDTQYF. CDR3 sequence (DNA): TGCGCCAGCAGCTCCTCCGGGACAGGGAGGTCAGATACGCAGTATTTT.

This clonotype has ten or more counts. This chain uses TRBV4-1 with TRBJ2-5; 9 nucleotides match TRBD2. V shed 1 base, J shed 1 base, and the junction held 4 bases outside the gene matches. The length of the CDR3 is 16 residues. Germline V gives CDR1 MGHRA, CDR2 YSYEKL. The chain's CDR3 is CASSQASGGIQETQYF. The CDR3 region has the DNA TGCGCCAGCAGCCAAGCCAGCGGGGGGATCCAAGAGACCCAGTACTTC.